Listed here are 30 T cell receptor beta chains from one sample, sequenced in a study of T cell changes during pregnancy in multiple sclerosis. The protocol was immunoSEQ multiplex PCR, while the TCRdb copy is restricted to in-frame clones and leaves out a portion. The table has 90,000 to 95,000 clones, 85% to 95% seen once. The source material was peripheral blood, sampled before pregnancy. The receptors come from a female donor with multiple sclerosis, enrolled in a pregnancy study.

This CDR3 is CASSRQEAYGYTF. DNA for the CDR3: TGTGCCAGCAGCAGACAGGAGGCCTATGGCTACACCTTC. The chain recombines TRBV9 with TRBJ1-2; perhaps TRBD1 as D (6 bases). Germline V CDR1 and CDR2: SGDLS, YYNGEE. The V end lost 4 bases, the J end lost 4 bases, and 11 bases lay between the germline ends. This CDR3 has 13 amino acids.

V gene TRBV5-1 combines with J gene TRBJ2-6; D uncertain. Germline V gene sequence: CDR1 SGHRS, CDR2 YFSETQ. V lost 3 bases, J lost 4 bases, and 2 bases lay in between. The CDR3 spans 12 residues. The CDR3 DNA follows: TGCGCCAGCAGCTCGGGGGCCAACGTCCTGACTTTC. It codes for CASSSGANVLTF.

This rearrangement joins TRBV29-1 to TRBJ1-1; D perhaps matches TRBD1 (5 bases). V was shortened by 4 bases and J by 1 base, with 10 bases between the two germline ends. This CDR3 comprises 13 residues. Germline V lookup: CDR1 SQVTM, CDR2 ANQGSEA. The CDR3 DNA sequence: TGCAGCGTTGGTGACAGCCGGAACACTGAAGCTTTCTTT. It yields the protein CSVGDSRNTEAFF.

The rearrangement links TRBV6-5 to TRBJ1-1, with D possibly matching TRBD1 (5 bases). There are 14 residues in the CDR3. Germline-derived CDR1 and CDR2 are MNHEY and SVGAGI. Deletions cut 0 bases from V and 1 base from J, with 6 bases between. CDR3 loop: CASSYSTGNTEAFF. As DNA, the CDR3 is TGTGCCAGCAGTTACTCAACAGGGAACACTGAAGCTTTCTTT.

V gene TRBV28 combines with J gene TRBJ1-2; TRBD1 matches at 7 bases. There are 16 residues in the CDR3. Germline trimming cut 4 bases from V and 6 bases from J; bases unmatched to any gene: 14. Germline assignment: CDR1 MDHEN and CDR2 SYDVKM. CDR3 sequence (DNA): TGTGCCAGCAGTTCCCCATACAGGGGTCGCGCCCATGGCTACACCTTC. Protein: CASSSPYRGRAHGYTF.

The chain couples TRBV9 to TRBJ2-2; no definite D call. V was trimmed by 1 base and J by 0 bases, leaving 4 bases between them. CDR3 size: 14 residues. Germline CDR1 and CDR2: SGDLS and YYNGEE. The CDR3, as DNA: TGTGCCAGCAGCGTACAGGCGAACACCGGGGAGCTGTTTTTT. It translates to CASSVQANTGELFF.

The chain recombines TRBV19 with TRBJ1-5; no clear D. Germline loops: CDR1 LNHDA, CDR2 SQIVND (reference sequence). The CDR3 runs to 14 residues. Trimming left V 3 bases short and J 0 bases short, with 6 bases between. The CDR3 loop is CASSILYSNQPQHF. As DNA, the CDR3 is TGTGCCAGTAGTATCTTATATAGCAATCAGCCCCAGCATTTT.

V and J are TRBV10-3 and TRBJ2-7; TRBD1 agrees at 8 bases. The CDR3 totals 15 residues. The V gene end was trimmed by 5 bases and the J gene end by 4 bases; junction bases not matched to a gene: 10. Germline values: CDR1 ENHRY, CDR2 SYGVKD. The CDR3 is CAISTPGQAFYEQYF. The CDR3 nucleotides read TGTGCCATCAGTACACCGGGACAGGCTTTTTACGAGCAGTACTTC.

V and J are TRBV19 and TRBJ1-1; 7 bases agree with TRBD1. Trimming at V came to 8 bases and at J to 3 bases, leaving 12 bases not matched to a gene. CDR3 length: 15 residues. CDR1 and CDR2 (germline): LNHDA, SQIVND (reference sequence). Here the CDR3 reads CASQMTGFRDTEAFF. The CDR3 nucleotides read TGTGCCAGTCAGATGACAGGGTTCAGGGACACTGAAGCTTTCTTT. Variable domain in full (rest from reference TRBV19 and TRBJ1-1): DGGITQSPKYLFRKEGQNVTLSCEQNLNHDAMYWYRQDPGQGLRLIYYSQIVNDFQKGDIAEGYSVSREKKESFPLTVTSAQKNPTAFYLCASQMTGFRDTEAFFGQGTRLTVV.

This chain uses TRBV4-2 with TRBJ1-1; TRBD1 agrees at 9 bases. With V trimmed by 4 bases and J by 5 bases, 8 bases remained unmatched. The CDR3 covers 15 residues. CDR1 and CDR2 (germline): LGHNA, YNFKEQ. In DNA, the CDR3 is TGTGCCAGCAGCCGAACGGGACAGGGTAGTACTGAAGCTTTCTTT. Protein sequence: CASSRTGQGSTEAFF.

This clone came up many times. The rearrangement uses TRBV7-3 and TRBJ2-1; TRBD1 matches at 7 bases. CDR1 and CDR2 (germline): SGHTA, FQGTGA. J was trimmed by 6 bases and V by 2 bases; bases with no gene match: 7. The CDR3 has 15 amino acids. CDR3 nucleotides: TGTGCCAGCAGCTTAGTTCAGGGGGTCGGCAATGAGCAGTTCTTC. Encoded protein: CASSLVQGVGNEQFF. The variable domain in full, completed from reference TRBV7-3 and TRBJ2-1, reads GAGVSQTPSNKVTEKGKYVELRCDPISGHTALYWYRQSLGQGPEFLIYFQGTGAADDSGLPNDRFFAVRPEGSVSTLKIQRTERGDSAVYLCASSLVQGVGNEQFFGPGTRLTVL.

The chain is built from TRBV5-1 and TRBJ2-6, with D tentatively TRBD2 (6 bases). Trimming left V 7 bases short and J 0 bases short, with 8 bases between. Germline V gene lookup returns CDR1 SGHRS and CDR2 YFSETQ. There are 14 residues in the CDR3. The CDR3 bases are TGCGCCAGCGGACTACCCTCTGGGGCCAACGTCCTGACTTTC. Translating it yields CASGLPSGANVLTF.

J is TRBJ2-1 and V is TRBV7-8; tentatively, D is TRBD1 (6 bases). V dropped 5 bases and J dropped 12 bases, with 17 bases sitting between them. The CDR3 runs 13 residues. Looked up from germline, CDR1 is SGHVS and CDR2 is FQNEAQ. The CDR3, as DNA: TGTGCCAGCAGCCAAGACAGGTTCGAGATGCAGTTCTTC. Residues: CASSQDRFEMQFF.

J is TRBJ1-1 and V is TRBV19, with TRBD1 matching 9 bases. Unmatched junction bases numbered 8, after V lost 5 bases and J lost 7 bases. Germline values: CDR1 LNHDA, CDR2 SQIVND (reference sequence). The CDR3 covers 14 residues. The CDR3 nucleotides read TGTGCCAGTAGTCCACAGGGGGCGATTGTTGAAGCTTTCTTT. The encoded protein is CASSPQGAIVEAFF.

The chain links TRBV6-5 to TRBJ2-7; 7 positions agree with TRBD1. After removal of 6 bases from V and 7 bases from J, the junction contained 9 bases not matched to a gene. The V gene's germline CDR1 is MNHEY and CDR2 SVGAGI. The CDR3 spans 13 residues. This CDR3 is CASRYRGHREQYF. CDR3 DNA sequence: TGTGCCAGCAGATATAGGGGGCATCGGGAGCAGTACTTC.

This chain joins TRBV5-8 and TRBJ2-5, with TRBD2 as a possible D gene (6 bases). Germline values: CDR1 SGHTS, CDR2 YDEGEE. The CDR3 has 14 amino acids. With 6 bases removed from V and 3 bases from J, the gap between germline ends came to 15 bases. The CDR3: CASNSREQKETQYF. CDR3 in DNA: TGTGCCAGCAACTCCCGGGAGCAAAAAGAGACCCAGTACTTC.

This clone was observed once. The gene calls are TRBV5-8 and TRBJ2-4; 9 nucleotides line up with TRBD2. The CDR3 sequence is 20 residues long. J was trimmed by 0 bases and V by 4 bases; bases with no gene match: 17. The V gene's germline CDR1 is SGHTS and CDR2 YDEGEE. The CDR3 DNA follows: TGTGCCAGCAGCGGGGTGTCTAGCGGGATGAGGGGGCTAGCCAAAAACATTCAGTACTTC. Translation: CASSGVSSGMRGLAKNIQYF.

The rearrangement links TRBV19 to TRBJ2-3; TRBD2 agrees at 8 bases. V dropped 2 bases and J dropped 9; count of bases not matched to a gene: 10. Germline V gives CDR1 LNHDA, CDR2 SQIVND (reference sequence). CDR3 length: 15 amino acids. In DNA form, the CDR3 reads TGTGCCAGTAGTATAACCAGCGGGGGATCGATGACGCAGTATTTT. Its translation is CASSITSGGSMTQYF.

This sequence joins TRBV27 and TRBJ2-1; 9 bases fit TRBD2. The junction had 2 bases not matched to a gene; V was cut back by 2 bases and J by 6 bases. Looked up from germline, CDR1 is MNHEY and CDR2 is SMNVEV (reference sequence). The CDR3 contains 14 residues. The CDR3 region has the DNA TGTGCCAGCAGTTTAAGCGGGAGGAGCAATGAGCAGTTCTTC. It codes for CASSLSGRSNEQFF.

The rearrangement joins TRBV27 to TRBJ2-7, with 7 bases identical to TRBD1. This CDR3 is 17 amino acids long. After removal of 5 bases from V and 1 base from J, the junction contained 14 bases not matched to a gene. CDR1 MNHEY and CDR2 SMNVEV come from the germline V gene (reference sequence). The CDR3 DNA follows: TGTGCCAGCAGTCCCACATCAAGGGGGCTTGTATCCTACGAGCAGTACTTC. It encodes CASSPTSRGLVSYEQYF.

The chain is built from TRBV4-1 and TRBJ2-2; the match to TRBD2 covers 13 bases. V trimming: 4 bases; J trimming: 4 bases; junction bases outside the gene matches: 9. CDR1 MGHRA and CDR2 YSYEKL come from the germline V gene. The CDR3 length is 18 residues. CDR3 in amino acids: CASSPWTSGRGSTGELFF. The CDR3 nucleotides are TGCGCCAGCAGCCCCTGGACTAGCGGGAGAGGAAGCACCGGGGAGCTGTTTTTT.

The chain recombines TRBV5-4 with TRBJ2-7; 10 nucleotides agree with TRBD1. The CDR3 runs to 14 residues. Germline V gene data show CDR1 as SGHNT and CDR2 as YYREEE (reference sequence). Trimming cost V 3 bases and J 5 bases; bases outside gene matches: 5. The CDR3 DNA sequence: TGTGCCAGCAGCTCACCAGGGACAGGGGACGAGCAGTACTTC. This sequence encodes CASSSPGTGDEQYF.

The chain uses TRBV9 and TRBJ1-2, with D perhaps matching TRBD1 (5 bases). CDR3 length equals 14 residues. The V and J ends lost 3 bases and 4 bases respectively, with 13 bases between them. The germline gives CDR1 SGDLS, CDR2 YYNGEE. The CDR3 DNA sequence: TGTGCCAGCAGCGCCTGGGGGGGTCTCTATGGCTACACCTTC. Amino acid sequence: CASSAWGGLYGYTF.

This clone was seen only a few times. V is TRBV4-3 and J is TRBJ1-3; perhaps TRBD1 as D (6 bases). The CDR3 runs to 14 residues. Looked up from germline, CDR1 is LGHNA and CDR2 is YSLEER. The V gene lost 4 bases and the J gene lost 4 bases, with 11 bases spanning the gap. Here the CDR3 reads CASSRGLGGNTIYF. CDR3 DNA: TGCGCCAGCAGCCGGGGGCTGGGCGGAAACACCATATATTTT.

This chain links TRBV5-1 with TRBJ2-1; possibly TRBD2 for D (6 bases). This CDR3 comprises 15 residues. Germline V gene sequence: CDR1 SGHRS, CDR2 YFSETQ. V gave up 6 bases and J gave up 4 bases, with 17 bases separating them. The CDR3 bases are TGCGCCAGCAACTCCGTTGCGGGGTCGTACAATGAGCAGTTCTTC. It yields the protein CASNSVAGSYNEQFF.

The J gene is TRBJ1-1, the V gene TRBV7-6; D ambiguous. Trimming pared 6 bases from V and 6 bases from J, leaving 20 bases between. In germline, CDR1 is SGHVS, CDR2 FNYEAQ. The CDR3 sequence is 15 residues long. The chain's CDR3 is CASRAGSTTGAEAFF. Written as DNA, the CDR3 is TGTGCCAGCAGGGCGGGATCCACCACGGGCGCTGAAGCTTTCTTT.

This chain joins TRBV2 and TRBJ2-3; a weak D match, TRBD1 (6 bases). Trimming removed 2 bases from V and 7 bases from J, with 19 bases in between. Germline assignment: CDR1 SNHLY and CDR2 FYNNEI. The CDR3 length is 16 residues. The CDR3 DNA reads as TGTGCCAGCAGTGAACAGGGGAACACGGTCGTAAATACGCAGTATTTT. This encodes CASSEQGNTVVNTQYF.

V usage is TRBV7-3 and J usage is TRBJ2-2; the match to TRBD1 covers 9 bases. The CDR3 is 18 residues long. Germline-derived CDR1 and CDR2 are SGHTA and FQGTGA. The junction had 11 bases not matched to a gene; V was cut back by 5 bases and J by 1 base. This CDR3 reads CASSQTLVGQGNTGELFF. Here the CDR3 DNA reads TGTGCCAGCAGCCAAACCCTCGTGGGACAGGGGAACACCGGGGAGCTGTTTTTT.

V is TRBV7-6 and J is TRBJ2-7; 12 bases map to TRBD2. Germline CDR1 SGHVS, CDR2 FNYEAQ. The junction had 3 bases not matched to a gene; V was cut back by 1 base and J by 2 bases. The CDR3 consists of 16 residues. The CDR3 spells CASSLGTSGRTYEQYF. CDR3 in DNA: TGTGCCAGCAGCTTAGGAACTAGCGGGAGGACCTACGAGCAGTACTTC.

V usage is TRBV6-1 and J usage is TRBJ2-6; 7 positions agree with TRBD1. In germline, CDR1 is MNHNS, CDR2 SASEGT. The CDR3 has 15 residues. The J segment lost 2 bases and the V segment lost 4 bases, leaving 2 bases of the junction unmatched. CDR3: CASSVQGAGANVLTF. DNA for the CDR3: TGTGCCAGCAGTGTTCAGGGGGCTGGGGCCAACGTCCTGACTTTC.